The 23 T cell receptor beta chains in this list originate from one sample, sequenced in a study of CD4 T cell repertoires in COVID-19 (dated by TCRdb to 2020 to 2023). The time point label on this specimen signifies: sample from a COVID-19-recovered individual after infection. The library was built by means of the immunoSEQ multiplex PCR assay. TCRdb obtained this table from immuneACCESS and retained in-frame rearrangements with V and J assigned. These tables miss some clones; where compared with another copy, unresolved V genes account for less than half of the shortfall, and the remainder is unexplained. Across this sample there are more than 65,000 clones, with roughly 85% seen only once. The ten largest make up roughly 0.6% of the sample. This specimen was CD4+ T cells from peripheral blood, taken after recovery from COVID-19. Source of these receptors: a human donor who had COVID-19.

The rearrangement joins TRBV19 to TRBJ1-5; D perhaps matches TRBD1 (5 bases). Germline V lookup: CDR1 LNHDA, CDR2 SQIVND (reference sequence). Trimming left V 7 bases short and J 9 bases short, with 10 bases between. The CDR3 consists of 11 residues. CDR3 sequence (DNA): TGTGCCAGTACACAGGCCGGGCCCCAGCATTTT. Its protein product is CASTQAGPQHF.

V gene TRBV10-1 combines with J gene TRBJ1-5, with D unresolved. Germline assignment: CDR1 WNHNN and CDR2 SYGVQD (reference sequence). The CDR3 spans 13 residues. Trimming removed 3 bases at V and 2 bases at J, with 5 bases between. As DNA, the CDR3 is TGCGCCAGCAGTGAATCGGGCAATCAGCCCCAGCATTTT. Its translation: CASSESGNQPQHF.

CDR3 residues: CASSQGAGTWEKLFF. Here the CDR3 DNA reads TGTGCCAGCAGCCAAGGGGCCGGGACTTGGGAAAAACTGTTTTTT. This chain joins TRBV14 and TRBJ1-4, with D perhaps TRBD1 (5 bases). The CDR3 loop spans 15 amino acids. Germline lookup yields CDR1 SGHDN and CDR2 FVKESK. Between the trimmed V and J ends, which lost 1 base and 8 bases, there was a span of 14 bases. Full variable domain (remainder filled in from reference TRBV14 and TRBJ1-4): EAGVTQFPSHSVIEKGQTVTLRCDPISGHDNLYWYRRVMGKEIKFLLHFVKESKQDESGMPNNRFLAERTGGTYSTLKVQPAELEDSGVYFCASSQGAGTWEKLFFGSGTQLSVL.

The chain combines TRBV5-6 with TRBJ2-2; D gene uncertain. There are 15 residues in the CDR3. The germline V gene encodes CDR1 SGHDT and CDR2 YYEEEE. V was pared by 4 bases and J by 6 bases, with 16 bases between. The CDR3 DNA reads TGTGCCAGCAGCAACGGACCCGATTGGCCCGGGGAGCTGTTTTTT. Translated: CASSNGPDWPGELFF.

V and J are TRBV6-5 and TRBJ1-4; 10 bases map to TRBD1. The V segment lost 10 bases and the J segment 0 bases; nucleotides outside the gene matches: 5. The CDR3 covers 15 residues. Germline CDR1 is MNHEY and CDR2 is SVGAGI. Written as DNA, the CDR3 is TGTGCCACCAGACAGGGGGCGGCAACTAATGAAAAACTGTTTTTT. Amino acids: CATRQGAATNEKLFF.

The rearrangement links TRBV5-1 to TRBJ2-5, with D possibly being TRBD2 (6 bases). Looked up from germline, CDR1 is SGHRS and CDR2 is YFSETQ. The CDR3 contains 14 residues. The germline V and J ends were trimmed by 2 bases and 5 bases, with 13 bases remaining between them. This chain's CDR3 is CASSFSGAEETQYF. As DNA, the CDR3 is TGCGCCAGCAGCTTTTCGGGAGCGGAGGAGACCCAGTACTTC.

The chain joins TRBV11-2 to TRBJ1-2; D is possibly TRBD1 (5 bases). Germline loops: CDR1 SGHAT, CDR2 FQNNGV. The germline V and J ends were trimmed by 0 bases and 2 bases, with 10 bases remaining between them. This CDR3 region has 15 residues. CDR3 nucleotide sequence: TGTGCCAGCAGCTTAGATACAGGACTAAACTATGGCTACACCTTC. Its translation is CASSLDTGLNYGYTF.

This sequence joins TRBV19 and TRBJ2-2; TRBD1 aligns across 8 bases. Germline CDR1 reads LNHDA; CDR2 reads SQIVND (reference sequence). This CDR3 has 16 amino acids. With V trimmed by 3 bases and J by 1 base, 4 bases remained unmatched. The CDR3 DNA reads as TGTGCCAGTAGTATCTTCGGGACAGGGAACACCGGGGAGCTGTTTTTT. It codes for CASSIFGTGNTGELFF.

The rearrangement joins TRBV6-5 to TRBJ1-2, with a weak D call TRBD1 (6 bases). The CDR3 consists of 14 residues. The germline V gene encodes CDR1 MNHEY and CDR2 SVGAGI. Trimming left V 5 bases short and J 6 bases short, with 16 bases between. The CDR3 region has the DNA TGTGCCAGCAGTCTGGGGACGAGGACAGATGGCTACACCTTC. It encodes CASSLGTRTDGYTF.

The chain employs TRBV27 and TRBJ1-1; 7 bases are shared with TRBD1. The CDR3 has 16 amino acids. Germline trimming cut 1 base from V and 0 bases from J; bases unmatched to any gene: 5. Germline assignment: CDR1 MNHEY and CDR2 SMNVEV (reference sequence). The CDR3 DNA follows: TGTGCCAGCAGTTTATTCGCAGGGGGAATGAACACTGAAGCTTTCTTT. As protein: CASSLFAGGMNTEAFF.

This clone was observed a single time. The chain combines TRBV7-2 with TRBJ2-3; 11 bases align to TRBD1. This CDR3 contains 15 residues. The germline CDR1 and CDR2 sequences are SGHTA and FQGNSA. With 7 bases clipped from V and 5 bases from J, the junction kept 8 bases outside the gene matches. The CDR3 loop is CASKEGQGAKDTQYF. CDR3 bases: TGTGCCAGCAAAGAAGGACAGGGGGCGAAAGATACGCAGTATTTT.

This clone was detected a few times. This sequence joins TRBV5-1 and TRBJ1-2, with D perhaps TRBD1 (6 bases). CDR3 size: 13 residues. From germline, CDR1 is SGHRS and CDR2 YFSETQ. V lost 2 bases, J lost 8 bases, and 13 bases lay in between. CDR3 sequence reads: CASSFSGGEGYTF. The DNA for the CDR3 is TGCGCCAGCAGCTTCTCCGGGGGCGAGGGCTACACCTTC.

The rearrangement links TRBV10-2 to TRBJ2-1, with D possibly TRBD2 on 6 matching bases. Trimming removed 3 bases at V and 9 bases at J, with 9 bases between. CDR1 and CDR2 from the germline V gene are WSHSY and SAAADI. The CDR3 is 12 amino acids. The CDR3 spells CASSDLAAEQFF. As DNA, the CDR3 is TGCGCCAGCAGTGATTTAGCGGCTGAGCAGTTCTTC.

The chain couples TRBV2 to TRBJ1-2, with D perhaps matching TRBD1 (6 bases). The CDR3 spans 14 residues. The germline V gene has CDR1 SNHLY and CDR2 FYNNEI. Trimming pared 4 bases from V and 4 bases from J, leaving 13 bases between. CDR3 nucleotide sequence: TGTGCCAGCAGTGCCGGACAGTCACTCTATGGCTACACCTTC. This translates into CASSAGQSLYGYTF. Filled out from reference TRBV2 and TRBJ1-2, the complete variable domain reads EPEVTQTPSHQVTQMGQEVILRCVPISNHLYFYWYRQILGQKVEFLVSFYNNEISEKSEIFDDQFSVERPDGSNFTLKIRSTKLEDSAMYFCASSAGQSLYGYTFGSGTRLTVV.

The V call is TRBV12-5, the J call TRBJ1-5; D is unresolved. The CDR3 consists of 13 residues. CDR1 and CDR2 (germline): LGHNT, FRNRAP. V was trimmed by 3 bases and J by 3 bases, leaving 6 bases between them. CDR3: CASGFSINQPQHF. The DNA of the CDR3 is TGTGCTAGTGGTTTCTCCATCAATCAGCCCCAGCATTTT. The full variable domain, completed using reference TRBV12-5 and TRBJ1-5, is DARVTQTPRHKVTEMGQEVTMRCQPILGHNTVFWYRQTMMQGLELLAYFRNRAPLDDSGMPKDRFSAEMPDATLATLKIQPSEPRDSAVYFCASGFSINQPQHFGDGTRLSIL.

The chain has TRBV5-1 and TRBJ2-2; 12 bases are shared with TRBD2. The V gene end was trimmed by 4 bases and the J gene end by 7 bases; junction bases not matched to a gene: 8. The CDR3 is 16 residues long. Looked up from germline, CDR1 is SGHRS and CDR2 is YFSETQ. The chain's CDR3 is CASSELAGGGNGELFF. CDR3 nucleotide sequence: TGCGCCAGCAGCGAACTAGCGGGAGGCGGGAACGGGGAGCTGTTTTTT. Full variable domain (outside the CDR3, taken from reference TRBV5-1 and TRBJ2-2): KAGVTQTPRYLIKTRGQQVTLSCSPISGHRSVSWYQQTPGQGLQFLFEYFSETQRNKGNFPGRFSGRQFSNSRSEMNVSTLELGDSALYLCASSELAGGGNGELFFGEGSRLTVL.

V gene TRBV6-5 combines with J gene TRBJ1-5; D is uncertain. The CDR3 has 13 residues. Germline V lookup: CDR1 MNHEY, CDR2 SVGAGI. Trimming took 7 bases from V and 2 from J, leaving 9 bases between them. CDR3 DNA sequence: TGTGCCAGCAACCCTTTCGGCAATCAGCCCCAGCATTTT. Amino acid sequence: CASNPFGNQPQHF.

The chain employs TRBV18 and TRBJ2-2; D is uncertain. V lost 1 base, J lost 2 bases, and 17 bases lay in between. Germline V gene lookup returns CDR1 KGHSH and CDR2 LQKENI. This CDR3 region has 18 residues. This chain's CDR3 is CASSPLSFVGSNTGELFF. In nucleotides, the CDR3 is TGTGCCAGCTCACCACTTTCGTTTGTGGGCTCTAACACCGGGGAGCTGTTTTTT.

V is TRBV12-3 or TRBV12-4 and J is TRBJ2-2, with 7 positions matching TRBD1. The CDR3 totals 12 residues. V trimming: 3 bases; J trimming: 13 bases; junction bases outside the gene matches: 5. The CDR3 coding sequence is TGTGCCAGCAGTTTGGACAGGTCGGGGCTGTTTTTT. Its protein product is CASSLDRSGLFF.

The rearrangement uses TRBV27 and TRBJ1-2; no definite D call. The CDR3 has 14 residues. Germline V lookup: CDR1 MNHEY, CDR2 SMNVEV (reference sequence). The ends were cut back, 4 bases at V and 5 bases at J, with 14 bases in the middle. In DNA form, the CDR3 reads TGTGCCAGCAGTTCCACCGACGGGTTATATGGCTACACCTTC. Its translation: CASSSTDGLYGYTF.

V is TRBV7-9 and J is TRBJ2-7, with D unresolved. This CDR3 is built from 13 residues. Trimming cost V 1 base and J 2 bases, with 6 bases left between them. The germline V gene encodes CDR1 SEHNR and CDR2 FQNEAQ (reference sequence). The CDR3 DNA reads as TGTGCCAGCAGCTTAGACGGCCCCTACGAGCAGTACTTC. The encoded protein is CASSLDGPYEQYF.

The chain links TRBV6-5 to TRBJ1-2; no clear D. The V and J ends lost 8 bases and 2 bases respectively, with 15 bases between them. Germline-derived CDR1 and CDR2 are MNHEY and SVGAGI. The CDR3 has 14 residues. This CDR3 is CASRRSAGNYGYTF. The CDR3 DNA is TGTGCCAGCCGTAGGAGCGCGGGGAACTATGGCTACACCTTC.

This chain uses TRBV10-2 with TRBJ1-1; D may be TRBD1 (5 bases). The CDR3 runs 13 residues. V dropped 6 bases and J dropped 5 bases, with 13 bases sitting between them. In germline, CDR1 is WSHSY, CDR2 SAAADI. CDR3 DNA: TGCGCCAGCAGATTTACGACAGAGACTGAAGCTTTCTTT. It encodes CASRFTTETEAFF.